The sequence of this T cell receptor beta chain was determined in a study of PD-L1 blockade in urothelial cancer. Study at large: Prior chemotherapy regimens per patient numbered 0 to 3.

Time point of the sample: peripheral blood 6 weeks after treatment start. Urothelial carcinoma in patients was locally advanced or metastatic. Study results and caveats: When pretreatment blood TCR clonality was below the median, it predicted better survival.

Trimming removed 0 bases at V and 6 bases at J, with 6 bases between. This CDR3 is 12 amino acids long. Germline V CDR1 and CDR2: SGHRS, YFSETQ. Concerning this clone: Its antigen remains unknown.

Profiled with immunoSEQ multiplex PCR; TCRdb holds only in-frame clones, not every one. The table records approximately 93,000 clones, approximately 87% of them present only once. The V and J genes are TRBV5-1 and TRBJ1-2; D not resolved. Sample: PBMCs, taken around atezolizumab (anti-PD-L1) treatment. The receptor comes from a man in his sixties or seventies with urothelial cancer. In nucleotides, the CDR3 is TGCGCCAGCAGCTTGGCGGGAGATGGCTACACCTTC. Protein sequence: CASSLAGDGYTF.